The 31 T cell receptor beta chains reported below all come from one sample, sequenced in a study of CD8 T cells in ankylosing spondylitis. TCRdb ran MiXCR on the 5' RACE reads and lists one entry per CDR3 protein. The sample shows some 240,000 distinct CDR3 sequences, approximately 9% of them seen only once. Source material: blood, either unsorted or a sorted T cell fraction (not recorded which). These receptors all stem from a male donor with ankylosing spondylitis or in good health (not recorded which).

The V and J genes are TRBV6-1 and TRBJ2-1, with D tentatively TRBD1 or TRBD2 (5 bases each). V lost 6 bases and J 6 bases, leaving 24 bases between the germline ends. The CDR3 totals 17 residues. Germline CDR1 MNHNS, CDR2 SASEGT. The CDR3 sequence: CASRRGRRGATGNEQFF. The CDR3 DNA reads TGTGCCAGCAGACGGGGTCGGCGAGGGGCAACTGGCAATGAGCAGTTCTTC.

This clonotype has at least ten counts. The chain links TRBV7-8 to TRBJ1-2; 10 bases align to TRBD1. The V gene's germline CDR1 is SGHVS and CDR2 FQNEAQ. The CDR3 length is 16 residues. J lost 1 base, V lost 5 bases, and 7 bases had no gene match. The CDR3: CASSPRGQGINYGYTF. The CDR3 DNA sequence: TGTGCCAGCAGCCCTCGGGGACAGGGGATTAACTATGGCTACACCTTC.

This clonotype was counted many times. The V call is TRBV12-3 or TRBV12-4, the J call TRBJ2-2; D is perhaps TRBD2 (5 bases). The CDR3 has 13 residues. V shed 6 bases and J shed 5 bases, with 10 bases lying between them. As DNA, the CDR3 is TGTGCCAGCAGGCGGGCCGCAACCGGGGAGCTGTTTTTT. The encoded protein is CASRRAATGELFF.

The sample holds many counts of this clonotype. J is TRBJ2-7 and V is TRBV5-6, with D maybe TRBD2 (6 bases). Germline V CDR1 and CDR2: SGHDT, YYEEEE. The germline V and J ends were trimmed by 0 bases and 1 base, with 11 bases remaining between them. The CDR3 consists of 15 residues. The CDR3 sequence is CASSLGPAGSYEQYF. CDR3 DNA: TGTGCCAGCAGCTTGGGGCCTGCGGGATCCTACGAGCAGTACTTC. The whole variable domain, filled in from reference TRBV5-6 and TRBJ2-7, reads DAGVTQSPTHLIKTRGQQVTLRCSPKSGHDTVSWYQQALGQGPQFIFQYYEEEERQRGNFPDRFSGHQFPNYSSELNVNALLLGDSALYLCASSLGPAGSYEQYFGPGTRLTVT.

This clonotype has at least ten counts. This chain joins TRBV5-8 and TRBJ2-2, with TRBD2 matching 7 bases. Per the germline V gene, CDR1 is SGHTS and CDR2 is YDEGEE. The junction had 7 bases not matched to a gene; V was cut back by 4 bases and J by 4 bases. The CDR3 runs to 15 residues. Here the CDR3 DNA reads TGTGCCAGCAGCGGGGGGGGTCTGGCCACCGGGGAGCTGTTTTTT. This encodes CASSGGGLATGELFF.

This clonotype was counted ten times or more. This chain links TRBV6-2 or TRBV6-3 with TRBJ2-1; 11 bases are shared with TRBD1. The CDR3 contains 12 residues. V shed 11 bases and J 9 bases; nucleotides not matched to a gene: 6. The V gene's germline CDR1 is MNHEY and CDR2 SVGEGT. The CDR3 loop reads CALGTGGFEQFF. CDR3 DNA: TGTGCCTTAGGGACAGGGGGGTTTGAGCAGTTCTTC.

This clonotype was detected a few times. The rearrangement links TRBV5-5 to TRBJ2-3; D perhaps matches TRBD2 (6 bases). Germline lookup yields CDR1 SGHKS and CDR2 YYEKEE (reference sequence). The V gene lost 4 bases and the J gene lost 8 bases, with 20 bases spanning the gap. This CDR3 has 15 amino acids. CDR3: CASSPAGAGGPTQYF. The CDR3 DNA follows: TGTGCCAGCAGCCCGGCCGGCGCCGGGGGTCCTACGCAGTATTTT.

V usage is TRBV5-1 and J usage is TRBJ1-1; maybe TRBD1 (6 bases). Germline V CDR1 and CDR2: SGHRS, YFSETQ. The CDR3 runs 13 residues. Trimming stripped 6 bases from V and 3 bases from J, with 12 bases between. In DNA form, the CDR3 reads TGCGCCAGCAAAGGGGGGCCGGACACTGAAGCTTTCTTT. This codes for CASKGGPDTEAFF.

V gene TRBV30 combines with J gene TRBJ1-4; no firm D call. The CDR3 is 11 residues long. Germline assignment: CDR1 GTSNPN and CDR2 SVGIG (reference sequence). Deletions cut 0 bases from V and 6 bases from J, with 2 bases between. The CDR3 reads CAWSVDEKLFF. The CDR3 nucleotides are TGTGCCTGGAGTGTGGATGAAAAACTGTTTTTT.

This clonotype was seen ten or more times. The V gene is TRBV5-1, the J gene TRBJ2-3; 16 nucleotides align to TRBD2. The CDR3 covers 18 residues. Germline trimming cut 4 bases from V and 5 bases from J; bases unmatched to any gene: 10. The germline V gene encodes CDR1 SGHRS and CDR2 YFSETQ. The CDR3 bases are TGCGCCAGCAGCCTGGGGGGGACTAGCGGGGGGGCACAAGATACGCAGTATTTT. Translated, it gives CASSLGGTSGGAQDTQYF. Full variable domain (rest looked up from reference TRBV5-1 and TRBJ2-3): KAGVTQTPRYLIKTRGQQVTLSCSPISGHRSVSWYQQTPGQGLQFLFEYFSETQRNKGNFPGRFSGRQFSNSRSEMNVSTLELGDSALYLCASSLGGTSGGAQDTQYFGPGTRLTVL.

The genes are TRBV29-1 and TRBJ1-2; 7 nucleotides match TRBD1. The CDR3 is made up of 15 amino acids. Germline assignment: CDR1 SQVTM and CDR2 ANQGSEA. Trimming at V came to 5 bases and at J to 8 bases, leaving 17 bases not matched to a gene. The chain's CDR3 is CSVPLDRDSGIGYTF. The CDR3 bases are TGCAGCGTTCCCCTGGATCGGGACAGTGGGATAGGCTACACCTTC.

This clonotype was seen many times. The genes are TRBV5-1 and TRBJ2-1; TRBD1 might be the D (6 bases). Trimming took 0 bases from V and 10 from J, leaving 8 bases between them. Germline CDR1 SGHRS, CDR2 YFSETQ. CDR3 length: 12 residues. The CDR3 region is CASSLGGPEQFF. The CDR3 DNA is TGCGCCAGCAGCTTGGGGGGGCCAGAGCAGTTCTTC. The complete variable domain, with remaining parts taken from reference TRBV5-1 and TRBJ2-1, reads KAGVTQTPRYLIKTRGQQVTLSCSPISGHRSVSWYQQTPGQGLQFLFEYFSETQRNKGNFPGRFSGRQFSNSRSEMNVSTLELGDSALYLCASSLGGPEQFFGPGTRLTVL.

This clonotype was counted many times. The V gene is TRBV12-3 or TRBV12-4, the J gene TRBJ1-6; 12 bases fit TRBD1. CDR3 size: 15 residues. The J segment lost 9 bases and the V segment lost 7 bases, leaving 7 bases of the junction unmatched. This CDR3 is CASTKGQGAGSPLHF. The DNA of the CDR3 is TGTGCCAGCACGAAGGGACAGGGGGCAGGTTCACCCCTCCACTTT.

Only a few counts were recorded for this clonotype. The chain has TRBV25-1 and TRBJ1-1; D is unclear. Germline V gene sequence: CDR1 MGHDK, CDR2 SYGVNS. Between the trimmed V and J ends, which lost 6 bases and 7 bases, there was a span of 18 bases. CDR3 size: 14 residues. DNA of the CDR3: TGTGCCAGCAGCCTTTTACCGTCCAGCCATGAAGCTTTCTTT. It yields the protein CASSLLPSSHEAFF. The variable domain in full, completed from reference TRBV25-1 and TRBJ1-1, reads EADIYQTPRYLVIGTGKKITLECSQTMGHDKMYWYQQDPGMELHLIHYSYGVNSTEKGDLSSESTVSRIRTEHFPLTLESARPSHTSQYLCASSLLPSSHEAFFGQGTRLTVV.

This clonotype turned up a few times. One end of the junction varies from germline; a read error may be responsible. The CDR3 nucleotides read TGTGCCAGCAGCTTGTCCCAGGGGCAGGGGCTGGGCCAGGCCTTC. Translated, it gives CASSLSQGQGLGQAF. The chain uses TRBV5-5 and TRBJ1-2; maybe TRBD1 (6 bases). CDR1 SGHKS and CDR2 YYEKEE come from the germline V gene (reference sequence). The CDR3 is made up of 15 amino acids. The full variable domain, rest sourced from reference TRBV5-5 and TRBJ1-2, is DAGVTQSPTHLIKTRGQQVTLRCSPISGHKSVSWYQQVLGQGPQFIFQYYEKEERGRGNFPDRFSARQFPNYSSELNVNALLLGDSALYLCASSLSQGQGLGQAFGSGTRLTVV.

This clonotype was recorded at least ten times. V usage is TRBV29-1 and J usage is TRBJ1-1; a weak D match, TRBD1 (5 bases). Per germline, CDR1 SQVTM and CDR2 ANQGSEA. Between the trimmed V and J ends, which lost 3 bases and 5 bases, there was a span of 13 bases. The CDR3 totals 13 residues. CDR3 in amino acids: CSVDQGDWTEAFF. The CDR3 DNA follows: TGCAGCGTTGACCAGGGTGATTGGACTGAAGCTTTCTTT.

This clonotype was detected many times. The chain joins TRBV25-1 to TRBJ2-1; 12 bases match TRBD1. Germline CDR1 is MGHDK and CDR2 is SYGVNS. With 4 bases clipped from V and 6 bases from J, the junction kept 4 bases outside the gene matches. The CDR3 covers 15 residues. The CDR3 sequence: CASSAPGQGANEQFF. The CDR3 coding sequence is TGTGCCAGCAGTGCCCCGGGACAGGGGGCCAATGAGCAGTTCTTC.

This clonotype came up a few times. The chain couples TRBV6-1 to TRBJ2-7; TRBD1 is a possible D gene (6 bases). CDR3 length: 17 residues. Germline V gene sequence: CDR1 MNHNS, CDR2 SASEGT. V lost 6 bases to trimming and J lost 4 bases, with 25 bases between them. The CDR3 sequence: CASSPRTASGLVYEQYF. CDR3 coding DNA: TGTGCCAGCAGCCCCCGGACAGCCTCGGGCTTGGTATACGAGCAGTACTTC.

In its sample, this clonotype was seen many times. Written as DNA, the CDR3 is TGTGCCAGCAGCAAGACAGTTCCCAACAATGAGCAGTTCTTC. Translation gives CASSKTVPNNEQFF. The rearrangement links TRBV12-3 or TRBV12-4 to TRBJ2-1; D is perhaps TRBD1 (5 bases). The CDR3 totals 14 residues. The germline V and J ends were trimmed by 6 bases and 5 bases, with 14 bases remaining between them.

J is TRBJ1-2 and V is TRBV25-1, with TRBD1 matching over 9 bases. CDR1 is MGHDK and CDR2 is SYGVNS in the germline V gene. This CDR3 contains 12 residues. The trim removed 10 bases at V and 4 bases at J, leaving 4 bases unmatched. The CDR3 spells CAKTQGAYGYTF. For the CDR3, the DNA is TGTGCCAAGACACAGGGGGCCTATGGCTACACCTTC.

This clonotype was seen a handful of times. The chain links TRBV27 to TRBJ1-6; 8 bases map to TRBD1. Germline values: CDR1 MNHEY, CDR2 SMNVEV (reference sequence). The junction had 6 bases not matched to a gene; V was cut back by 4 bases and J by 7 bases. The CDR3 is made up of 15 amino acids. CDR3: CASSYQGAANSPLHF. DNA for the CDR3: TGTGCCAGCAGTTATCAGGGGGCTGCGAATTCACCCCTCCACTTT.

This clonotype has only a few counts. This chain uses TRBV30 with TRBJ1-2; D ambiguous. The V end was cut by 3 bases, the J end by 14 bases, with 10 bases between. In germline, CDR1 is GTSNPN, CDR2 SVGIG (reference sequence). CDR3 size: 9 residues. CDR3 region: CAWSPPNTF. As DNA, the CDR3 is TGTGCCTGGAGCCCCCCCAATACCTTC.

The genes are TRBV6-6 and TRBJ1-5, with a weak D call TRBD1 (6 bases). Germline V gene data show CDR1 as MNHNY and CDR2 as SVGAGI (reference sequence). This CDR3 has 13 residues. V shed 5 bases and J shed 5 bases, with 10 bases lying between them. This CDR3 reads CASSGSGDQPQHF. CDR3 coding DNA: TGTGCCAGCAGTGGTTCAGGGGATCAGCCCCAGCATTTT.

At least ten counts were recorded for this clonotype. The chain employs TRBV2 and TRBJ1-2, with D unresolved. From germline, CDR1 is SNHLY and CDR2 FYNNEI. Trimming removed 6 bases at V and 1 base at J, with 15 bases between. The CDR3 sequence is 15 residues long. In DNA, the CDR3 is TGTGCCAGCAGCGCGGACGGTGACTATAACTATGGCTACACCTTC. This translates into CASSADGDYNYGYTF.

This clonotype was seen repeatedly, ten times or more. This rearrangement joins TRBV12-3 or TRBV12-4 to TRBJ1-1; D is undetermined. V was clipped by 5 bases and J by 4 bases, with 11 bases between them. This CDR3 is 13 amino acids long. The CDR3 is CASSATRGTEAFF. The DNA for the CDR3 is TGTGCCAGCAGTGCGACCCGGGGCACTGAAGCTTTCTTT.

This clonotype was counted between two and nine times. This chain uses TRBV29-1 with TRBJ2-7; 7 bases fit TRBD1. The J segment lost 2 bases and the V segment lost 7 bases, leaving 8 bases of the junction unmatched. The germline V gene encodes CDR1 SQVTM and CDR2 ANQGSEA. This CDR3 is 13 amino acids long. The CDR3: CSARQGGTYEQYF. The DNA of the CDR3 is TGCAGCGCGAGACAGGGTGGGACCTACGAGCAGTACTTC.

The sample holds many counts of this clonotype. V usage is TRBV4-3 and J usage is TRBJ1-4; 7 positions match TRBD1. Losses at the gene ends were 0 bases for V and 5 bases for J; bases not matched to a gene: 6. Germline V gene sequence: CDR1 LGHNA, CDR2 YSLEER. This CDR3 comprises 16 residues. For the CDR3, the DNA is TGCGCCAGCAGCCAAGATTTACGGGACAGCAATGAAAAACTGTTTTTT. Protein: CASSQDLRDSNEKLFF.

The DNA of the CDR3 is TGTGCCAGCAGCTTAGCGATAGGTACCGGGGAGCTGTTTTTT. Translating it yields CASSLAIGTGELFF. The chain couples TRBV7-6 to TRBJ2-2, with D unclear. Germline V gene sequence: CDR1 SGHVS, CDR2 FNYEAQ. The ends were cut back, 0 bases at V and 5 bases at J, with 7 bases in the middle. The CDR3 has 14 residues.

This clonotype was seen ten or more times. This chain joins TRBV3-1 and TRBJ1-2, with 8 bases that match TRBD1. V trimming: 4 bases; J trimming: 2 bases; junction bases outside the gene matches: 6. The CDR3 covers 15 residues. Germline assignment: CDR1 LGHDT and CDR2 YNNKEL (reference sequence). CDR3 amino acids: CASSRQGRINYGYTF. CDR3 nucleotide sequence: TGTGCCAGCAGCCGACAGGGGAGGATAAACTATGGCTACACCTTC.

This clonotype was seen ten or more times. The chain's CDR3 is CASSRVGTDYGYTF. CDR3 bases: TGTGCCAGCAGCCGCGTAGGGACAGACTATGGCTACACCTTC. The gene calls are TRBV7-9 and TRBJ1-2; 7 positions agree with TRBD1. The CDR3 runs 14 residues. V was clipped by 5 bases and J by 3 bases; unmatched bases: 6. Germline CDR1 is SEHNR and CDR2 is FQNEAQ (reference sequence).

The J gene is TRBJ2-7, the V gene TRBV20-1; D is perhaps TRBD2 (6 bases). V lost 4 bases and J 7 bases, leaving 17 bases between the germline ends. The germline V gene encodes CDR1 DFQATT and CDR2 SNEGSKA (reference sequence). The CDR3 has 13 amino acids. This CDR3 is CSAIGGDLREQYF. DNA for the CDR3: TGCAGTGCTATAGGCGGGGACCTCCGGGAGCAGTACTTC.